This TCR beta chain was sequenced during a study of T cell repertoires and HLA-DP antigens (dated by TCRdb to the late 2010s). Context from the whole study: The study used an in vitro model of CD4+ T cell alloreactivity against allogeneic HLA-DP presented by transduced HeLa cells. One alloantigen differed from self by one peptide-binding groove amino acid, whereas the other differed by ten, modelling structurally similar versus dissimilar alloantigens. An average DNA input of about 0.2 ug was used for sorted CD137+CD4+ samples, compared with approximately 1.3 ug for pre-culture CD4+ samples. The three donors were two male and one female, with ages ranging from the 18-to-29 to the 60-to-69 age band. The research as a whole found: The naive and memory CD4+ repertoires were not analysed as separate populations. Average cumulative frequency of clones undetected before culture was approximately 37% against one allele and 50% to 55% against the other. The study was limited by having just a few donors, by relying on a non-physiological HeLa antigen-presenting system, and by using total CD4+ cells as responders. Similar clonality (around 0.39) was observed for sorted CD137+ cells against both alloantigens, and this clonality was much higher than that observed in pre-culture samples (roughly 0.041).

The immunoSEQ multiplex PCR, with forward primers for 54 TRBV segments and reverse primers for 13 TRBJ segments, was used to amplify TCRB CDR3 regions. For pre-culture CD4+ samples, sequencing was done at deep resolution with a target of around 210,000 T cell genomes. Sequencing of amplicons was performed on an Illumina HiSeq System, and 87 bp reads covering the CDR3 were generated. The published analysis was carried out like this. PCR and sequencing errors in the reads were corrected, and CDR3 regions were defined by aligning to IMGT reference sequences. Template and unique rearrangement counts were estimated using synthetic template pools. Clonality was computed by subtracting Pielou's evenness from 1. Richness was estimated with the Daley-Smith estimator. Morisita's index served as the measure of repertoire overlap. Clones found in cultured samples but undetected in the pre-culture repertoire of the corresponding donor were defined as low-abundance clones. Not all clones reach the TCRdb copy of this immuneACCESS table, which keeps in-frame sequences only. Checked studies attribute under half of the gap to unresolved V genes and leave the rest unexplained. V and J calls and clone size are given by that table; D and trimming were obtained from the DNA. This sample lists 65,000 to 95,000 clones; about four fifths were detected once. Of the sample, roughly 1.5% is held by the ten largest clones.

Untouched CD4+ T cells were isolated from Ficoll-separated PBMC through negative selection with magnetic beads, and an average purity of roughly 98% was reached. Magnetic beads were used to isolate untouched CD4+ T cells from Ficoll-separated PBMC, giving approximately 98% purity with negligible CD8+ contamination. Peripheral blood mononuclear cells came from the buffy coats of a few healthy blood donors, who served as the study's donors. Each of the three donors was CMV seronegative. Genomic DNA was extracted with the DNeasy Blood & Tissue Kit. For each subject, genomic DNA from sorted CD137+CD4+ cells and from pre-culture CD4+ baseline samples underwent TCRB sequencing. Points on this clone: This clone's antigen is unknown. Base qualities are not recorded, but no much larger clone differs from it by a single base.

The specimen was CD4+ T cells from PBMCs. This TCR was recovered from a man aged 60 to 69 in good health and CMV-seronegative.

For the CDR3, the sequence is CATSRDRATNQETQYF. The DNA sequence is TGTGCCACCAGCAGAGATCGGGCGACCAACCAAGAGACCCAGTACTTC. The rearranged segments are TRBV15 and TRBJ2-5; the D gene lacks a confident call. Trimming removed 0 bases from V and 0 bases from J, leaving 11 bases between the germline ends. CDR1 and CDR2 (LNHNV, YYDKDF) derive from the germline V gene (reference sequence). The CDR3 starts with the cysteine, ends with the phenylalanine, and has 16 residues. Only CDR3 DNA is held: 48 bases, read in frame from base 1. With all but the CDR3 taken from the reference TRBV15 and TRBJ2-5 genes, the full variable domain is: DAMVIQNPRYQVTQFGKPVTLSCSQTLNHNVMYWYQQKSSQAPKLLFHYYDKDFNNEADTPDNFQSRRPNTSFCFLDIRSPGLGDTAMYLCATSRDRATNQETQYFGPGTRLLVL.